A selection of T cell receptor beta chains follows, all from one sample in a study of neurological immune-mediated disorders. TCRdb passed the 5' RACE reads through MiXCR, listing each CDR3 protein once. The sample shows 90,000 to 150,000 distinct CDR3 sequences, roughly 3.4% of them seen only once. The sequenced material came from PBMCs. The receptor source for this set is a woman in her twenties or thirties with multiple sclerosis. CDR3s leave out the opening cysteine and the closing phenylalanine or tryptophan. Each record gives: V gene, clone size, J gene, CDR3 protein. Clone size, where shown, is once, few, many, or a class for clones that have expanded.

>TRBV20-1|many|TRBJ1-1
SARVLTVNTEAF
>TRBV20-1|-|TRBJ1-3
SARDAAGKMATIY
>TRBV7-9|many|TRBJ1-6
ASSQGTLNSPLH
>TRBV5-1|many|TRBJ1-1
ASSAGTARTEAF
>TRBV19|many|TRBJ2-3
ASSAGGVRADTQY
>TRBV6-5|many|TRBJ1-4
ASSFLRQDPTNEKLF
>TRBV19|-|TRBJ1-4
ACGQITTNEKLF
>TRBV15|many|TRBJ1-1
ATSRPGMNTEAF
>TRBV27|few|TRBJ2-1
ASSSRGHEQF
>TRBV27|many|TRBJ2-7
ASRGGYEQY
>TRBV20-1|few|TRBJ1-2
SARYLDRGVYGYT
>TRBV5-5|many|TRBJ1-2
ASSPTGARGYT
>TRBV11-2|many|TRBJ2-1
ASSLTGYRAEQF
>TRBV6-5|many|TRBJ2-7
ASSYGIGYEQY
>TRBV7-2|many|TRBJ2-7
ASSHTRGGTGQGEQY
>TRBV29-1|many|TRBJ2-1
SVGLQAVNEQF
>TRBV5-1|-|TRBJ2-5
ASSLLAGGRGETQY
>TRBV7-6|many|TRBJ2-2
ASSPFPGTGRTGELF
>TRBV5-1|many|TRBJ2-1
ASSPGTGSYNEQF
>TRBV27|many|TRBJ2-3
ASSLRRLAGGPHTQY
>TRBV20-1|many|TRBJ2-7
SARAQWPTSYEQY
>TRBV14|few|TRBJ1-6
ASSLHGSSPLN
>TRBV20-1|many|TRBJ1-2
SARDSVANYGYT
>TRBV20-1|many|TRBJ2-7
SAERATYEQY
>TRBV20-1|many|TRBJ2-3
SAWTSGPTDTQY
>TRBV6-5|many|TRBJ2-7
ASQPGPGYEQY
>TRBV20-1|many|TRBJ1-1
SARDPEGAF
>TRBV10-3|many|TRBJ1-1
AISAGSGGAEAF
>TRBV5-1|-|TRBJ2-6
ASSLGASTGANVLT
>TRBV5-1|many|TRBJ1-5
ASSLQPSLNQPQH
>TRBV15|many|TRBJ1-1
ATSKRLVGYLNTEAF
>TRBV4-3|many|TRBJ2-1
ASGFGGKGNEQF
>TRBV18|few|TRBJ1-2
ASSQGTASIYGYT
>TRBV20-1|many|TRBJ2-4
SVSGRLAKNIQY
>TRBV12-3/TRBV12-4|many|TRBJ2-7
ASSLRGLRSGTQQSYEQY
>TRBV20-1|many|TRBJ1-1
SASRRPGTEAF
>TRBV14|many|TRBJ1-2
ASSQNNYGYT
>TRBV5-5|many|TRBJ1-5
ASSYGFAGYSNQPQH
>TRBV7-2|many|TRBJ2-6
ASSRGVTGANVLT
>TRBV11-2|-|TRBJ2-7
ASSGMTGDSYEQY
>TRBV6-1|-|TRBJ1-1
ASSDPNRGLNAEAF
>TRBV7-2|many|TRBJ1-3
ASSLDGRVTAGNTIY
>TRBV5-4|many|TRBJ2-5
ASTADRLALETQY
>TRBV5-6|many|TRBJ2-5
ASARGRVNQETQY
>TRBV20-1|many|TRBJ2-1
SASFLVNEQF
>TRBV5-1|many|TRBJ2-7
ASKVEPPSSYEQY
>TRBV10-3|-|TRBJ1-5
ATSQRTGDSNQPQH
>TRBV3-1|many|TRBJ2-5
ASSQEEGRQSLQETQY
>TRBV6-5|few|TRBJ2-1
DSRNYNEQF
>TRBV12-3/TRBV12-4|many|TRBJ2-4
ASSLTGTKNIQY